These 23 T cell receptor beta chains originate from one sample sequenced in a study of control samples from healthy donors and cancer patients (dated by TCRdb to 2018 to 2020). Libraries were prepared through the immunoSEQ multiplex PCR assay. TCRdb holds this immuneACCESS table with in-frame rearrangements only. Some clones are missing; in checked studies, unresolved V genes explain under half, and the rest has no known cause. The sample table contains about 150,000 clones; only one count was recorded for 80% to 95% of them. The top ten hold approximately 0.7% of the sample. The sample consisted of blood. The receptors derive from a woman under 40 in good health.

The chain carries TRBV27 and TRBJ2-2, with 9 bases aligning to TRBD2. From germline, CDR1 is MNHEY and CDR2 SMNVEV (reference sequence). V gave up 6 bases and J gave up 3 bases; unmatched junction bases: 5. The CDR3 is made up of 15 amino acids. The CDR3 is CASSRLAEHTGELFF. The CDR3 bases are TGTGCCAGCAGCCGACTAGCGGAGCACACCGGGGAGCTGTTTTTT.

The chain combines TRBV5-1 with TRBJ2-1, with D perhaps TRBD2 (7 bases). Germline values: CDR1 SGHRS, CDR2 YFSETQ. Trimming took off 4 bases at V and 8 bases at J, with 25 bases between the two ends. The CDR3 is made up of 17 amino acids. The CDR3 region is CASSPAARGGRTYEQFF. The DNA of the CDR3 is TGCGCCAGCAGCCCGGCCGCCAGGGGCGGGAGAACTTATGAGCAGTTCTTC.

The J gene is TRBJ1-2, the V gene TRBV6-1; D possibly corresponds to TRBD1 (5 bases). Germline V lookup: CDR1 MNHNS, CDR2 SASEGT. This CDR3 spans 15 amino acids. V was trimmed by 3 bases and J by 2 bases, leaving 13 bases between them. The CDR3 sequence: CASSDRPGTNYGYTF. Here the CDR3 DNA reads TGTGCCAGCAGTGATCGTCCCGGGACGAACTATGGCTACACCTTC.

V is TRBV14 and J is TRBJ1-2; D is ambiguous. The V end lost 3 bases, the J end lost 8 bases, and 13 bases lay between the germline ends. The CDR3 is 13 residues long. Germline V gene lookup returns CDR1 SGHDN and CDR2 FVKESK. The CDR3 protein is CASSQGVFGGYTF. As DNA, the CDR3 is TGTGCCAGCAGCCAGGGAGTGTTTGGGGGCTACACCTTC.

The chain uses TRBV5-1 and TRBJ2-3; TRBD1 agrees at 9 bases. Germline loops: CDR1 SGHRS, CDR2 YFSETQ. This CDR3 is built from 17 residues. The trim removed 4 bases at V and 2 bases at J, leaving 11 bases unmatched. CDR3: CASSLRLGQGYTDTQYF. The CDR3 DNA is TGCGCCAGCAGCCTCCGGCTCGGACAGGGGTACACAGATACGCAGTATTTT.

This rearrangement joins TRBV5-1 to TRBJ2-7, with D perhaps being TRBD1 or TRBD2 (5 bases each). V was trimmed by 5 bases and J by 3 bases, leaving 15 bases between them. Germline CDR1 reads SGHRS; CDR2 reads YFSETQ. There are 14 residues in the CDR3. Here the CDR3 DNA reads TGCGCCAGCAGTTTTCCCGGGACGGACTACGAGCAGTACTTC. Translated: CASSFPGTDYEQYF.

The CDR3 DNA reads as TGCGCCAGCAGCCAAGATGCAGGATATTACACAGATACGCAGTATTTT. Amino acid sequence: CASSQDAGYYTDTQYF. The rearrangement links TRBV4-3 to TRBJ2-3; D is uncertain. Germline CDR1 LGHNA, CDR2 YSLEER. V gave up 0 bases and J gave up 2 bases, with 12 bases separating them. The length of the CDR3 is 16 residues.

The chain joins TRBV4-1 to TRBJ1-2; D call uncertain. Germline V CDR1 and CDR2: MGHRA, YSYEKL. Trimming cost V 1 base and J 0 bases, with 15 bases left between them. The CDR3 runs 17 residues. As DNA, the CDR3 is TGCGCCAGCAGCCAAGTTTTTAACAGCCGTTCTAACTATGGCTACACCTTC. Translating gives CASSQVFNSRSNYGYTF.

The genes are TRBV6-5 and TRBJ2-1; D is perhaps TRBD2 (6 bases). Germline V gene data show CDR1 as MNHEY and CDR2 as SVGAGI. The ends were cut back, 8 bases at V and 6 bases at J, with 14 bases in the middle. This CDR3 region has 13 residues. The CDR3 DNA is TGTGCCAGCGCGGAGGGGCAGGTCAATGAGCAGTTCTTC. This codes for CASAEGQVNEQFF.

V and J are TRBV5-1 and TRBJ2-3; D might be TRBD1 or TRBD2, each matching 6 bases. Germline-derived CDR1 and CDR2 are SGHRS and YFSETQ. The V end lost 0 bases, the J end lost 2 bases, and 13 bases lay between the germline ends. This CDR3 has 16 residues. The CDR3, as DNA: TGCGCCAGCAGCTTGGAGGGGGGCCTAAACACAGATACGCAGTATTTT. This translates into CASSLEGGLNTDTQYF.

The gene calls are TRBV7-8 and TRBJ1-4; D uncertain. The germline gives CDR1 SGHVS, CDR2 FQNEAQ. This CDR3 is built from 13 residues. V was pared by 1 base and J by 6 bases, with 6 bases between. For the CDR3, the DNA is TGTGCCAGCAGCTTAGGGGCGGATGAAAAACTGTTTTTT. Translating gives CASSLGADEKLFF.

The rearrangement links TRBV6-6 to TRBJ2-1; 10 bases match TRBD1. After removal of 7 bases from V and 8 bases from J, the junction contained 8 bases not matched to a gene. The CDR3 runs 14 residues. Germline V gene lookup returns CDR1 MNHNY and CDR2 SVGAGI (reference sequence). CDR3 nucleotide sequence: TGTGCCAGCATCAAGGGACAGGGGATTCATGAGCAGTTCTTC. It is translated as CASIKGQGIHEQFF.

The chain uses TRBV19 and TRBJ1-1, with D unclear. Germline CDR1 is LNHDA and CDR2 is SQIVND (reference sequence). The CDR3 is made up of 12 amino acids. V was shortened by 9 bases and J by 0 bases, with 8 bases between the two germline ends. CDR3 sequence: CASQEMNTEAFF. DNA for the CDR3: TGTGCCAGCCAGGAGATGAACACTGAAGCTTTCTTT.

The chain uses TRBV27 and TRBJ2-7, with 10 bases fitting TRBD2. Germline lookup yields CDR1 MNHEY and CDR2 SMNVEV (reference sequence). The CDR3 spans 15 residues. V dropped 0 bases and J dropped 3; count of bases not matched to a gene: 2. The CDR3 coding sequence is TGTGCCAGCAGTTTATCGGTAGCGGGGGGCTACGAGCAGTACTTC. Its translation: CASSLSVAGGYEQYF.

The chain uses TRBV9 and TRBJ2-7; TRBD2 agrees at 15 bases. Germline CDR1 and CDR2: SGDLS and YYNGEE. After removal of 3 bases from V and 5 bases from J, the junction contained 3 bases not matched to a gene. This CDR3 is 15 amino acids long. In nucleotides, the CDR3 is TGTGCCAGCAGCGCCGGACTAGCGGGAGGGGACGAGCAGTACTTC. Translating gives CASSAGLAGGDEQYF. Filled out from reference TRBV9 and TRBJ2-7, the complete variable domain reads DSGVTQTPKHLITATGQRVTLRCSPRSGDLSVYWYQQSLDQGLQFLIQYYNGEERAKGNILERFSAQQFPDLHSELNLSSLELGDSALYFCASSAGLAGGDEQYFGPGTRLTVT.

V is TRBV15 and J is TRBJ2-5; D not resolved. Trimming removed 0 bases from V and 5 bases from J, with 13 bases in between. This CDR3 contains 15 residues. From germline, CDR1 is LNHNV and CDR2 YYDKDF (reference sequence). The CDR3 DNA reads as TGTGCCACCAGCAGAGATCGGAAATATACCGAGACCCAGTACTTC. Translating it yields CATSRDRKYTETQYF.

CDR3: CASDQGEYNEQFF. CDR3 sequence (DNA): TGTGCCAGCGACCAGGGAGAGTACAATGAGCAGTTCTTC. This chain uses TRBV28 with TRBJ2-1; D may be TRBD1 or TRBD2 (5 bases each). V shed 8 bases and J shed 4 bases, with 12 bases lying between them. Germline CDR1 MDHEN, CDR2 SYDVKM. The CDR3 runs to 13 residues. Full variable domain (missing parts from reference TRBV28 and TRBJ2-1): DVKVTQSSRYLVKRTGEKVFLECVQDMDHENMFWYRQDPGLGLRLIYFSYDVKMKEKGDIPEGYSVSREKKERFSLILESASTNQTSMYLCASDQGEYNEQFFGPGTRLTVL.

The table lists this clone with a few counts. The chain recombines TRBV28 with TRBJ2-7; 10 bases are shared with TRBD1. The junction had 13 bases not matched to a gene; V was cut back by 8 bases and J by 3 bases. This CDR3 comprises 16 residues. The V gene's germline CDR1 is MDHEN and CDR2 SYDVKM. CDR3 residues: CASGSHRDRGFYEQYF. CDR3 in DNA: TGTGCCAGCGGGTCCCACCGGGACAGGGGATTCTACGAGCAGTACTTC. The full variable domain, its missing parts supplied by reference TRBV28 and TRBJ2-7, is DVKVTQSSRYLVKRTGEKVFLECVQDMDHENMFWYRQDPGLGLRLIYFSYDVKMKEKGDIPEGYSVSREKKERFSLILESASTNQTSMYLCASGSHRDRGFYEQYFGPGTRLTVT.

For the CDR3, the DNA is TGTGCCAGCAGTTTAGAGGGGTACAATGAGCAGTTCTTC. Its translation is CASSLEGYNEQFF. The rearrangement links TRBV27 to TRBJ2-1, with D possibly being TRBD1 or TRBD2 (5 bases each). This CDR3 is built from 13 residues. V shed 2 bases and J shed 4 bases, with 6 bases lying between them. Per the germline V gene, CDR1 is MNHEY and CDR2 is SMNVEV (reference sequence).

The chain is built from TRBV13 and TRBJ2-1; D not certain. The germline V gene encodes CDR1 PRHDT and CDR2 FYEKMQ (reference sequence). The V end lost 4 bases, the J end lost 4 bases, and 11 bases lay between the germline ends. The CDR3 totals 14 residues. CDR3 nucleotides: TGTGCCAGCAGCTCGTGGACGGATTACAATGAGCAGTTCTTC. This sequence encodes CASSSWTDYNEQFF.

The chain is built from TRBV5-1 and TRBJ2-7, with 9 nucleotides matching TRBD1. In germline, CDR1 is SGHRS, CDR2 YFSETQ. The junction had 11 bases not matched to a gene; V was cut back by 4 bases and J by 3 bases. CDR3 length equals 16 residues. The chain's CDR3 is CASSKTGQGKYYEQYF. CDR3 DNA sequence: TGCGCCAGCAGCAAGACCGGACAGGGGAAATACTACGAGCAGTACTTC.

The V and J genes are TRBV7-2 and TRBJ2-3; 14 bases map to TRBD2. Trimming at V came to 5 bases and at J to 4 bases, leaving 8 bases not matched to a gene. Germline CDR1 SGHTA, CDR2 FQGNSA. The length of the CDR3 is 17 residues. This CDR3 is CASSATSGRAPADTQYF. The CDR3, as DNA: TGTGCCAGCAGCGCGACTAGCGGGAGGGCCCCCGCAGATACGCAGTATTTT.

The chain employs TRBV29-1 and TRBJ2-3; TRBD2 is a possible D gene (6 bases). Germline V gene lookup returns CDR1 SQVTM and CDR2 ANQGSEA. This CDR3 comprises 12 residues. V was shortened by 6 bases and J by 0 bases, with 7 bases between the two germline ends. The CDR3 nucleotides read TGCAGCGTCGGGACTAGCACAGATACGCAGTATTTT. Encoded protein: CSVGTSTDTQYF.